This T cell receptor (beta chain) originates from a study of cytomegalovirus exposure and HLA in healthy donors. Findings and limits, study-wide: The listing of 150 to 200 TCR beta chains classed them as cytomegalovirus-associated. Three CMV-associated chains were confirmed in vitro to be specific for CMV antigens. The tendency of first-cohort TCR clusters to co-occur in the roughly 120 validation repertoires was the finding of a later analysis.

In regard to this clone: Its specificity is unknown.

The approximately 130-subject validation cohort, separate from the roughly 700-subject first cohort, included the donors. Assay: immunoSEQ multiplex PCR; the TCRdb copy retains only in-frame clones and omits some. The sample has 85,000 to 130,000 clones; about nine tenths are singletons. CDR3 length equals 14 residues. The J segment lost 2 bases and the V segment lost 2 bases, leaving 0 bases of the junction unmatched. CDR1 and CDR2 from the germline V gene are MRHNA and SNTAGT. This clonotype originated in a woman aged 18-29 years in good health and CMV-seropositive. Material for sequencing was PBMCs. This sequence joins TRBV6-4 and TRBJ2-1; 7 bases match TRBD2. The CDR3 DNA sequence: TGTGCCAGCAGTGACGGGGGGGCCTACAATGAGCAGTTCTTC. It specifies CASSDGGAYNEQFF.